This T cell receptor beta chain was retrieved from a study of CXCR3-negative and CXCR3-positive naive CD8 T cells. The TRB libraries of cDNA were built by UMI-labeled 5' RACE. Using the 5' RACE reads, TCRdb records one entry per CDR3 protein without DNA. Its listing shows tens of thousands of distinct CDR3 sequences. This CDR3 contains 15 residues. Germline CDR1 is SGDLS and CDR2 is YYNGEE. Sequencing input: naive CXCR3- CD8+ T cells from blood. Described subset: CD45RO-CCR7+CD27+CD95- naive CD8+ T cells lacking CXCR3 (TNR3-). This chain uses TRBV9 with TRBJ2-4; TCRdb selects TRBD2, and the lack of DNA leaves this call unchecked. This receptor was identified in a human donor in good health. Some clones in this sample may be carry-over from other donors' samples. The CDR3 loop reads CASSASPARRNIQYF.